This record covers a single TCR beta chain. These data originate in a study of patients and donors after allogeneic stem cell transplantation. TCRdb reprocessed the RT-PCR reads via MiXCR and lists one record per CDR3 protein. Among 150,000 or so distinct CDR3 sequences listed, about a quarter were seen once. Germline V gives CDR1 MNHEY, CDR2 SVGAGI. The V end lost 8 bases, the J end lost 7 bases, and 14 bases lay between the germline ends. This CDR3 is built from 12 residues. The chain employs TRBV6-5 and TRBJ1-2, with TRBD1 as a possible D gene (6 bases). Material: blood, either unsorted or a sorted T cell fraction (not recorded which). This TCR was recovered from a human donor who was either an allogeneic HSCT recipient or a stem cell or donor lymphocyte infusion donor (not recorded which). It is not recorded whose cells these are; they may come from a transplant donor. The CDR3 coding sequence is TGTGCCAGCGGGCAGGGGTTTCTTGGCTACACCTTC. This encodes CASGQGFLGYTF.